A few counts support the clone carrying this TCR beta chain. Its cognate antigen is unknown. This record comes from a study of identical twins. The CDR3 runs 14 residues. The trim removed 3 bases at V and 2 bases at J, leaving 5 bases unmatched. Germline assignment: CDR1 DFQATT and CDR2 SNEGSKA (reference sequence). TCRdb used MiXCR to reprocess the 5' RACE reads, holding one entry per CDR3 protein. The repertoire holds 400,000 to 500,000 distinct CDR3 sequences, with approximately 17% as singletons. Broader study findings: Where beta out-of-frame sequences were concerned, excess twin sharing was weaker. Out-of-frame alpha sequences shared between twins exhibited an excess of low generation probability. Modelling approaches yielded underestimates of out-of-frame TCR alpha sharing between monozygotic twins. Its conclusions, products of cross-sectional statistical analysis, did not come from following the same donors.

This TCR derives from a man in his forties or fifties in good health. The chain combines TRBV20-1 with TRBJ2-3, with 7 nucleotides matching TRBD1. Source material: naive T cells sorted from blood. CDR3 bases: TGCAGTGCTAGGGAGACAGGGAACACAGATACGCAGTATTTT. Amino acid sequence: CSARETGNTDTQYF.